This record covers a single T cell receptor beta chain. Its antigen is currently unknown. This sample is part of a study of cytomegalovirus exposure and HLA in healthy donors. Study conclusions and caveats: The listing of roughly 160 TCR beta chains classed them as cytomegalovirus-associated. Further analysis was carried out later, and it showed several of the most significant clusters appearing linked to common viral pathogens. Some segments of the V type, notably TRBV6-2 and TRBV6-3, were excluded as indistinguishable.

Germline V gives CDR1 SGHNT, CDR2 YYREEE (reference sequence). V lost 2 bases to trimming and J lost 6 bases, with 14 bases between them. The length of the CDR3 is 14 residues. Primers for the PCR totalled 60 Vbeta and 13 Jbeta. TCRdb's copy holds only in-frame clones and misses some; the assay was immunoSEQ multiplex PCR. The data show around 150,000 clones, roughly 79% seen once. Sequenced sample: PBMCs. The clonotype was recovered from a male donor in good health and CMV-seronegative. The chain couples TRBV5-4 to TRBJ1-1; D is uncertain. The CDR3 sequence is CASSFEGSGSEAFF. CDR3 DNA sequence: TGTGCCAGCAGCTTCGAAGGGTCGGGATCTGAAGCTTTCTTT.